The present entry profiles one TCR beta chain with its context. This specimen comes from a study of blood T cell repertoires in COVID-19. Sequenced by immunoSEQ multiplex PCR; TCRdb stores in-frame clones only, minus some. The sample has around 200,000 clones; around 85% are singletons. The CDR3 length is 15 residues. The V and J ends lost 1 base and 2 bases, in that order; junction bases with no gene match: 4. In germline, CDR1 is SGHAT, CDR2 FQNNGV. This receptor was identified in a human donor in a cohort sampled during active COVID-19. The sequencing sample was made of peripheral blood. The V call is TRBV11-2, the J call TRBJ2-7, with 8 bases that match TRBD2. In DNA form, the CDR3 reads TGTGCCAGCAGCTTAGCGCAGCGGGAGCCCTACGAGCAGTACTTC. This codes for CASSLAQREPYEQYF.